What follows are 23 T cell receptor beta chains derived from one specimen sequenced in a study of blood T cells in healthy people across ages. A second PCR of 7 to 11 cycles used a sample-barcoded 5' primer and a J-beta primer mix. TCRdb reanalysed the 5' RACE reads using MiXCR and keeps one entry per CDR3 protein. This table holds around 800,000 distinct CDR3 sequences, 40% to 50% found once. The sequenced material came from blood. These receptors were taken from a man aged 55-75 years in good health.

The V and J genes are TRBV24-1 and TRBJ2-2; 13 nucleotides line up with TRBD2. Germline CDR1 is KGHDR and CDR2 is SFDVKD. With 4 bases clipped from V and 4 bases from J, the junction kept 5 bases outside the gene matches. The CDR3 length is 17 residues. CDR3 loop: CATSDPTSGGSTGELFF. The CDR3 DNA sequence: TGTGCCACCAGTGACCCGACTAGCGGGGGGTCCACCGGGGAGCTGTTTTTT.

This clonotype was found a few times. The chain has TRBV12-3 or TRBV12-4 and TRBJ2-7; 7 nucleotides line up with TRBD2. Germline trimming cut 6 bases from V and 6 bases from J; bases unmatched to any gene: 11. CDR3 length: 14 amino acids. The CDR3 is CASSRSGRTSEQYF. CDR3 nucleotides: TGTGCCAGCAGCCGTAGCGGGCGGACCTCCGAGCAGTACTTC.

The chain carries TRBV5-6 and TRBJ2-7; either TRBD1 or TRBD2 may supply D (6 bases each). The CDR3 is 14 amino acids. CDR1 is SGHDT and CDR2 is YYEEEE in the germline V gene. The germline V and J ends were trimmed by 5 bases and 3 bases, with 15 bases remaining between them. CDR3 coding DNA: TGTGCCAGCAGGCCGCGCGGGACACGCTACGAGCAGTACTTC. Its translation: CASRPRGTRYEQYF.

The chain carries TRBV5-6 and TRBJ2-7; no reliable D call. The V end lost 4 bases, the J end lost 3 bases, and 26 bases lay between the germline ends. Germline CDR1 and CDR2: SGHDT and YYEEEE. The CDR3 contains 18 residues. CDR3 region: CASSHKVPKSAGLYEQYF. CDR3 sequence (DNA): TGTGCCAGCAGCCACAAGGTACCTAAGAGCGCAGGCCTCTACGAGCAGTACTTC. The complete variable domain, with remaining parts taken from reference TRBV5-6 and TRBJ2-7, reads DAGVTQSPTHLIKTRGQQVTLRCSPKSGHDTVSWYQQALGQGPQFIFQYYEEEERQRGNFPDRFSGHQFPNYSSELNVNALLLGDSALYLCASSHKVPKSAGLYEQYFGPGTRLTVT.

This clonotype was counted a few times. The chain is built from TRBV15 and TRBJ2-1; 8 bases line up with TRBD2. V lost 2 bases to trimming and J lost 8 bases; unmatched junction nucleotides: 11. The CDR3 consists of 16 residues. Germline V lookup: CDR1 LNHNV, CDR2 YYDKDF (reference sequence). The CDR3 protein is CATSRSGLAGGDEQFF. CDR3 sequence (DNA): TGTGCCACCAGCAGATCCGGACTAGCCGGGGGCGATGAGCAGTTCTTC. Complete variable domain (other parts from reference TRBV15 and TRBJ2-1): DAMVIQNPRYQVTQFGKPVTLSCSQTLNHNVMYWYQQKSSQAPKLLFHYYDKDFNNEADTPDNFQSRRPNTSFCFLDIRSPGLGDTAMYLCATSRSGLAGGDEQFFGPGTRLTVL.

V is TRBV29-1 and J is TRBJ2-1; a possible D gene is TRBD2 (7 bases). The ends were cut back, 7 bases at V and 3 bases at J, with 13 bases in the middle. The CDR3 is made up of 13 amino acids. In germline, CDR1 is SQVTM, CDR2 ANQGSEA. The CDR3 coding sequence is TGCAGCGGGGGGGGGGACAACTACAATGAGCAGTTCTTC. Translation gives CSGGGDNYNEQFF.

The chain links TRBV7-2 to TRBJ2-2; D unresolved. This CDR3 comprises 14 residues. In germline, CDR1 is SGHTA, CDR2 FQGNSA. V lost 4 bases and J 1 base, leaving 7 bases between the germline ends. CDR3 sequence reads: CASSSFGNTGELFF. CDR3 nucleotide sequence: TGTGCCAGCAGCTCCTTCGGGAACACCGGGGAGCTGTTTTTT.

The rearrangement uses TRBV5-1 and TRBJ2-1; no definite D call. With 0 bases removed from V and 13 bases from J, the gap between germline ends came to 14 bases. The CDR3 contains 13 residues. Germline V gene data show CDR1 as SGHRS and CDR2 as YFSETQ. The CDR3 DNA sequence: TGCGCCAGCAGCTTGGACAGCCTGGAGACCCAGTTCTTC. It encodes CASSLDSLETQFF.

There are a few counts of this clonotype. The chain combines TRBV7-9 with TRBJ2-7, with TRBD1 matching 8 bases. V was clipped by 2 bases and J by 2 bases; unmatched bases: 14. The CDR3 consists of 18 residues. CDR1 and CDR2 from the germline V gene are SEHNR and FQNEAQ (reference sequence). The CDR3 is CASSLKTTGTGGTYEQYF. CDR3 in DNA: TGTGCCAGCAGCTTAAAGACGACCGGGACAGGAGGAACCTACGAGCAGTACTTC.

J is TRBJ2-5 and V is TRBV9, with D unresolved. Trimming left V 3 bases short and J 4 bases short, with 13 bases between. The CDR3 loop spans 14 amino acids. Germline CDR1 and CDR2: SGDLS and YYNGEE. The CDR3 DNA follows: TGTGCCAGCAGCGCGTACGCGAGAGGAGAGACCCAGTACTTC. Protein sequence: CASSAYARGETQYF.

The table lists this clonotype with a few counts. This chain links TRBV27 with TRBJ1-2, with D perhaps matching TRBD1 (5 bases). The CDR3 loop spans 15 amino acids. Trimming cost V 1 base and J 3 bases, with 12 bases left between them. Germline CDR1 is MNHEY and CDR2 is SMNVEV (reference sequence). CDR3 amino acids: CASSLYAGKDYGYTF. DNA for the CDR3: TGTGCCAGCAGTTTATATGCAGGGAAAGACTATGGCTACACCTTC.

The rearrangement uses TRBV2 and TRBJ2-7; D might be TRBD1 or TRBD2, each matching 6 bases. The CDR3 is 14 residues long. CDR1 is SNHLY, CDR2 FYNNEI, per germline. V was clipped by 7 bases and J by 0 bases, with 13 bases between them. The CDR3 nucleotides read TGTGCCAGCATATTGGGGGGCCCCTCCTACGAGCAGTACTTC. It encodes CASILGGPSYEQYF.

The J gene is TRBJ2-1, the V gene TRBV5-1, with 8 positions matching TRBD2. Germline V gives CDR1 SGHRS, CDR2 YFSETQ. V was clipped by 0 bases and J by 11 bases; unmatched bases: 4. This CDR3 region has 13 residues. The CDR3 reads CASSLAGGVQQFF. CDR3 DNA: TGCGCCAGCAGCTTGGCGGGGGGGGTCCAGCAGTTCTTC.

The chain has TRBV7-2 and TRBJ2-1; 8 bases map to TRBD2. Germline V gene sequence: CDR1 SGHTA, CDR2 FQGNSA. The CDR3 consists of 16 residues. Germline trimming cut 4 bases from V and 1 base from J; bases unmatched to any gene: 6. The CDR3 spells CASSSSGGESYNEQFF. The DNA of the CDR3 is TGTGCCAGCAGCTCCAGCGGGGGAGAGTCCTACAATGAGCAGTTCTTC.

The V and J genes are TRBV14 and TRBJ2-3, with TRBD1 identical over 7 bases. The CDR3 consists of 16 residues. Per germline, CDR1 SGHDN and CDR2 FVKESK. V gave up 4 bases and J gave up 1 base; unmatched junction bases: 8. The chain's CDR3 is CASSRGQALGTDTQYF. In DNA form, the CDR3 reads TGTGCCAGCAGCCGAGGACAGGCACTCGGCACAGATACGCAGTATTTT.

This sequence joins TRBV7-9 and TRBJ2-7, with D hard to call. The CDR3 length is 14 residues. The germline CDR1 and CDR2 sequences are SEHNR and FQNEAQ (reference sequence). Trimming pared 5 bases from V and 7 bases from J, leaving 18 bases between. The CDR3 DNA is TGTGCCAGCAGCGTAGGAAGTGCCTACAATGAGCAGTACTTC. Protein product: CASSVGSAYNEQYF.

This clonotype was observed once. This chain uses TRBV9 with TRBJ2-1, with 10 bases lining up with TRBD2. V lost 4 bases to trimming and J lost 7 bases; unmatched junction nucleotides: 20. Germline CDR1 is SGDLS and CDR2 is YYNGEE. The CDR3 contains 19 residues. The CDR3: CASSSSGLRPAGGPNEQFF. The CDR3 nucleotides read TGTGCCAGCAGCTCCTCCGGCCTGAGACCAGCGGGGGGGCCAAATGAGCAGTTCTTC.

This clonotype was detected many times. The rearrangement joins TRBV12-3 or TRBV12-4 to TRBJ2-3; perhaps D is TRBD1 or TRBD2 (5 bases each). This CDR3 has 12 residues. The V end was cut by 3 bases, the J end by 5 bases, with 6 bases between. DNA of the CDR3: TGTGCCAGCAGTTTTGGGGGAGATACGCAGTATTTT. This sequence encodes CASSFGGDTQYF.

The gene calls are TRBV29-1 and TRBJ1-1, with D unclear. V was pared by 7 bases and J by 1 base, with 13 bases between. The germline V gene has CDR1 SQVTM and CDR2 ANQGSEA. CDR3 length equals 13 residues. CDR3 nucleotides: TGCAGCGCCAGACCTTATGCGAACACTGAAGCTTTCTTT. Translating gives CSARPYANTEAFF.

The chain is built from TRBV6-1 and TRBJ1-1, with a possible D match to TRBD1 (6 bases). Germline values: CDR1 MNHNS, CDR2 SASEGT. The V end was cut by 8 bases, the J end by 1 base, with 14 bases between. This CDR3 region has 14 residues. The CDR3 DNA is TGTGCCAGCCGCTGGAGGGGGGCGAACACTGAAGCTTTCTTT. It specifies CASRWRGANTEAFF.

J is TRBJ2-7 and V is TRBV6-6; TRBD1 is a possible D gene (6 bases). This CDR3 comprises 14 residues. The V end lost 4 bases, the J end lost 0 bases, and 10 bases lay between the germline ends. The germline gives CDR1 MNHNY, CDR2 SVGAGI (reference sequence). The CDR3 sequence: CASSSQGSSYEQYF. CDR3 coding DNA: TGTGCCAGCAGTTCACAGGGTAGCTCCTACGAGCAGTACTTC.

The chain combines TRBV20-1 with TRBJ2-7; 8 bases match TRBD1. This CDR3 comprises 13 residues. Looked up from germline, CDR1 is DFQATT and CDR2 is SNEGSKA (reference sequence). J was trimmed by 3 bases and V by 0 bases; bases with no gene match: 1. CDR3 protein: CSARETGDYEQYF. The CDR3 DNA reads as TGCAGTGCTAGAGAGACAGGGGACTACGAGCAGTACTTC.

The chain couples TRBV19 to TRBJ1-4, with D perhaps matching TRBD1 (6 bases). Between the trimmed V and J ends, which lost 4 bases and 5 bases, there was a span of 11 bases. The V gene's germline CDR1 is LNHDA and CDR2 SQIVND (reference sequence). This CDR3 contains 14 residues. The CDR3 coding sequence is TGTGCCAGTAGTACCGGACAGTTAAATGAAAAACTGTTTTTT. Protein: CASSTGQLNEKLFF.